Each of the 10 T cell receptor beta chains below was sequenced from the same sample in a study of blood T cells in healthy people across ages. The use of a sample-barcoded 5' primer and a J-beta primer mix characterized a second PCR of 7 to 11 cycles. TCRdb passed the 5' RACE reads through MiXCR, listing each CDR3 protein once. This sample has about 580,000 distinct CDR3 sequences, with about 45% found just once. Material for sequencing was blood. The receptors were sampled from a man at least 80 years old in good health.

The chain combines TRBV2 with TRBJ1-2; 9 positions agree with TRBD1. Germline CDR1 and CDR2: SNHLY and FYNNEI. The CDR3 consists of 15 residues. V was pared by 6 bases and J by 5 bases, with 10 bases of the junction left unmatched. CDR3 DNA: TGTGCCAGCAGGGTTCCAGGACAGGGGCGGTATGGCTACACCTTC. Translating gives CASRVPGQGRYGYTF.

This sequence joins TRBV14 and TRBJ1-1; D not resolved. The CDR3 totals 14 residues. Looked up from germline, CDR1 is SGHDN and CDR2 is FVKESK. V was pared by 0 bases and J by 1 base, with 6 bases between. The CDR3 bases are TGTGCCAGCAGCCAAGATTGGCGGAACACTGAAGCTTTCTTT. Protein: CASSQDWRNTEAFF.

V and J are TRBV5-6 and TRBJ1-5; possibly TRBD1 for D (6 bases). This CDR3 is 16 amino acids long. In germline, CDR1 is SGHDT, CDR2 YYEEEE. V gave up 2 bases and J gave up 3 bases, with 15 bases separating them. The chain's CDR3 is CASSFLQGVDNQPQHF. CDR3 nucleotides: TGTGCCAGCAGCTTTCTACAGGGCGTGGACAATCAGCCCCAGCATTTT.

This clonotype was detected many times. The V gene is TRBV6-5, the J gene TRBJ1-6; 7 bases are a match to TRBD1. The CDR3 is made up of 14 amino acids. Per the germline V gene, CDR1 is MNHEY and CDR2 is SVGAGI. The ends lost 2 bases at V and 11 bases at J; junction bases unmatched: 6. CDR3 amino acids: CASSYETGPAPLHF. CDR3 nucleotide sequence: TGTGCCAGCAGTTACGAGACAGGGCCGGCACCCCTCCACTTT.

This chain's CDR3 is CASSPRKYRGPSYNEQFF. The CDR3 nucleotides are TGTGCCAGCTCACCACGGAAATACAGGGGGCCCTCCTACAATGAGCAGTTCTTC. This chain connects TRBV18 to TRBJ2-1, with TRBD1 matching 9 bases. Germline V gene sequence: CDR1 KGHSH, CDR2 LQKENI. V shed 1 base and J 0 bases; nucleotides not matched to a gene: 7. The CDR3 loop spans 18 amino acids.

This clonotype was counted between two and nine times. The chain joins TRBV25-1 to TRBJ2-6; no definite D call. Germline CDR1 and CDR2: MGHDK and SYGVNS. There are 16 residues in the CDR3. V was cut by 1 base and J by 7 bases, with 14 bases left in between. Here the CDR3 DNA reads TGTGCCAGCAGTGAATTTGTAGGCTCAGGAGCCAACGTCCTGACTTTC. This translates into CASSEFVGSGANVLTF.

There are many counts of this clonotype. This rearrangement joins TRBV6-6 to TRBJ1-2; D might be TRBD1 (6 bases). Between the trimmed V and J ends, which lost 10 bases and 5 bases, there was a span of 17 bases. Germline lookup yields CDR1 MNHNY and CDR2 SVGAGI (reference sequence). This CDR3 spans 13 amino acids. CDR3 DNA: TGTGCCACCAAAGAGGGGGGGGCTTATGGCTACACCTTC. Residues: CATKEGGAYGYTF.

The V gene is TRBV2, the J gene TRBJ1-5; D gene uncertain. The germline gives CDR1 SNHLY, CDR2 FYNNEI. The CDR3 is 13 residues long. Trimming cost V 5 bases and J 9 bases, with 14 bases left between them. The CDR3 sequence: CASSFIPSGPQHF. The DNA for the CDR3 is TGTGCCAGCAGTTTCATTCCCTCGGGGCCCCAGCATTTT.

J is TRBJ2-1 and V is TRBV20-1; 8 positions agree with TRBD2. V dropped 4 bases and J dropped 6; count of bases not matched to a gene: 11. Germline values: CDR1 DFQATT, CDR2 SNEGSKA (reference sequence). CDR3 length equals 15 residues. The CDR3 DNA reads TGCAGTGCTAACGCTCGGCGGGAGGATGTCAATGAGCAGTTCTTC. It codes for CSANARREDVNEQFF.

This clonotype has just one count. The J gene is TRBJ2-3, the V gene TRBV12-3 or TRBV12-4; D possibly corresponds to TRBD2 (6 bases). Trimming removed 5 bases at V and 5 bases at J, with 14 bases between. The CDR3 is 14 amino acids. The CDR3 bases are TGTGCCAGCAGTGAGTCAGGGCGGGGAGATACGCAGTATTTT. This translates into CASSESGRGDTQYF.